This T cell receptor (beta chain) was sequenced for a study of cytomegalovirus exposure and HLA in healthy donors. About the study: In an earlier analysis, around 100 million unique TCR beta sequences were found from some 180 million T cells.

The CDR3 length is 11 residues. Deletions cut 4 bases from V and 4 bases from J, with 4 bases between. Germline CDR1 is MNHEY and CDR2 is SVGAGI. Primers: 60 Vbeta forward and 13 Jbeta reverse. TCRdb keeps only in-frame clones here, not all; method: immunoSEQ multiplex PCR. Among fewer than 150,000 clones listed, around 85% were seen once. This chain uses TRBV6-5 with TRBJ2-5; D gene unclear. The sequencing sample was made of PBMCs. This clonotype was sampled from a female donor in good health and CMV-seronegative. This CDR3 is CASSSLETQYF. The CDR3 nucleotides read TGTGCCAGCAGTTCCTTAGAGACCCAGTACTTC.